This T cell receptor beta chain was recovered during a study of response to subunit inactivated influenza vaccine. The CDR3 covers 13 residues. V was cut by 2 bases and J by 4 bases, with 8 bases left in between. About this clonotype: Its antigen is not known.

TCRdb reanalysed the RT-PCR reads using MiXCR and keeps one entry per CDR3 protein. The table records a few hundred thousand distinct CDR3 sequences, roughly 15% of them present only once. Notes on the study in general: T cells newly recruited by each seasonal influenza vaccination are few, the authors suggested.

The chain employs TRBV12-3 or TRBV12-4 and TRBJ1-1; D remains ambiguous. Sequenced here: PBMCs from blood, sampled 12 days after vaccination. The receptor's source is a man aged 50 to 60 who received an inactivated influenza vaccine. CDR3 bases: TGTGCCAGCAGTTTATTCGGCAGCACTGAAGCTTTCTTT. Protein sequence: CASSLFGSTEAFF.